Listed below are T cell receptor beta chains from one sample, sequenced in a study of blood T cells in healthy people across ages. TCRdb recomputed calls from the 5' RACE reads with MiXCR, one row per CDR3 protein. The sample holds 1.5 million to 2 million distinct CDR3 sequences, roughly 52% seen once. Sequencing was performed on blood. These TCRs come from a middle-aged woman in good health. Both conserved end residues are part of each CDR3. D genes are given only for firm matches. A row's size may be missing; if present it is once, few, many or a size class.

v_call,d_call,j_call,clone_size,cdr3_aa,cdr3_nt
TRBV11-1,TRBD1,TRBJ1-1,-,CASSSPTGERRNTEAFF,TGTGCCAGCAGCTCACCCACAGGGGAGAGGAGGAACACTGAAGCTTTCTTT
TRBV6-2/TRBV6-3,-,TRBJ1-4,-,CASSYSSRLFF,TGTGCCAGCAGTTACTCGTCGAGACTGTTTTTT
TRBV20-1,TRBD1,TRBJ2-1,few,CSALPGQGRYEQFF,TGCAGTGCTTTACCGGGACAGGGACGATATGAGCAGTTCTTC
TRBV15,TRBD2,TRBJ2-3,-,CATSPARGVTDTQYF,TGTGCCACCAGTCCCGCGCGGGGGGTCACAGATACGCAGTATTTT
TRBV9,TRBD1,TRBJ2-3,-,CASSVEGQGDTQYF,TGTGCCAGCAGCGTAGAGGGACAGGGGGATACGCAGTATTTT
TRBV12-3/TRBV12-4,-,TRBJ2-4,-,CASSPSQGAKNIQYF,TGTGCCAGCAGTCCGAGCCAGGGAGCCAAAAACATTCAGTACTTC
TRBV7-8,TRBD2,TRBJ2-5,-,CASSLVAGQKYQETQYF,TGTGCCAGCAGCTTAGTAGCGGGACAAAAGTACCAAGAGACCCAGTACTTC
TRBV10-3,TRBD2,TRBJ2-3,few,CAIRAGSEDTQYF,TGTGCCATCAGAGCGGGGTCCGAAGATACGCAGTATTTT
TRBV27,TRBD2,TRBJ2-5,few,CASSLFRSTSGGKETQYF,TGTGCCAGCAGTTTATTCAGGTCGACTAGCGGGGGGAAGGAGACCCAGTACTTC
TRBV5-1,TRBD1,TRBJ1-5,-,CASSLRPTGDQPQHF,TGCGCCAGCAGCTTGCGACCGACAGGGGATCAGCCCCAGCATTTT
TRBV29-1,-,TRBJ2-7,-,CSVESGEYEQYF,TGCAGCGTTGAGTCGGGGGAATACGAGCAGTACTTC
TRBV12-3/TRBV12-4,TRBD1,TRBJ2-1,few,CASSSGQGAVDEQFF,TGTGCCAGCAGTTCGGGACAGGGGGCGGTCGATGAGCAGTTCTTC
TRBV12-3/TRBV12-4,-,TRBJ1-4,-,CASSTGTFKEKLFF,TGTGCCAGCAGCACCGGAACATTCAAGGAAAAACTGTTTTTT
TRBV7-9,TRBD1,TRBJ1-2,few,CASSFIDRGAYGYTF,TGTGCCAGCAGTTTTATTGACAGGGGGGCGTATGGCTACACCTTC
TRBV18,-,TRBJ2-7,few,CASSPPRLAAALEQYF,TGTGCCAGCTCACCACCACGACTCGCAGCGGCGCTCGAGCAGTACTTC
TRBV10-3,TRBD1,TRBJ2-3,few,CAISILQGAGDTQYF,TGTGCCATCAGTATCCTTCAGGGGGCAGGAGATACGCAGTATTTT
TRBV27,TRBD2,TRBJ2-1,few,CASSLWRGTGGTSGAEQFF,TGTGCCAGCAGTTTATGGCGTGGGACAGGGGGGACTAGCGGGGCCGAGCAGTTCTTC
TRBV7-2,TRBD1,TRBJ1-1,-,CASSDRDLSGAAFF,TGTGCCAGCAGCGACAGGGACCTATCGGGTGCAGCTTTCTTT
TRBV6-6,-,TRBJ1-5,few,CASSYMGGSNQPQHF,TGTGCCAGCAGTTACATGGGTGGGAGCAATCAGCCCCAGCATTTT
TRBV4-3,TRBD1,TRBJ2-5,-,CVSSQLVGTGETQYF,TGCGTCAGCAGCCAACTTGTGGGGACAGGAGAGACCCAGTACTTC
TRBV12-3/TRBV12-4,TRBD2,TRBJ2-1,many,CASSLGLADYNEQFF,TGTGCCAGCAGTTTAGGTCTAGCGGACTACAATGAGCAGTTCTTC
TRBV6-1,-,TRBJ2-7,-,CASSEFSSKYEQYF,TGTGCCAGCAGTGAGTTTTCTAGCAAGTACGAGCAGTACTTC
TRBV12-3/TRBV12-4,-,TRBJ1-5,-,CASSPRGTGAYQPQHF,TGTGCCAGCAGCCCTAGGGGAACGGGGGCTTATCAGCCCCAGCATTTT
TRBV3-1,-,TRBJ2-6,-,CASTKEGTGFAGANVLTF,TGTGCCAGCACCAAAGAGGGAACCGGTTTTGCTGGGGCCAACGTCCTGACTTTC
TRBV4-3,-,TRBJ1-4,-,CASSLREWALTNEKLFF,TGCGCCAGCAGCCTAAGGGAGTGGGCGTTAACTAATGAAAAACTGTTTTTT
TRBV11-3,TRBD2,TRBJ2-5,-,CASSLVGGGNQETQYF,TGTGCCAGCAGCTTAGTGGGCGGGGGGAATCAAGAGACCCAGTACTTC
TRBV12-3/TRBV12-4,TRBD2,TRBJ2-1,-,CASSFTGGSSYNEQFF,TGTGCCAGCAGTTTTACGGGGGGGAGCTCCTACAATGAGCAGTTCTTC
TRBV4-3,-,TRBJ1-2,-,CASSQALGSYGYTF,TGCGCCAGCAGCCAAGCTCTCGGAAGCTATGGCTACACCTTC
TRBV20-1,TRBD1,TRBJ1-5,-,CSARVTGTGENQPQHF,TGCAGTGCTAGAGTGACCGGGACAGGGGAAAATCAGCCCCAGCATTTT
TRBV7-2,-,TRBJ2-3,-,CASSFGGIRTDTQYF,TGTGCCAGCAGCTTCGGTGGGATTCGCACAGATACGCAGTATTTT
TRBV9,-,TRBJ2-3,-,CASSAHQGTARNTQYF,TGTGCCAGCAGCGCCCATCAGGGTACAGCGAGAAATACGCAGTATTTT
TRBV27,-,TRBJ2-3,-,CASSVHRVNAQYF,TGTGCCAGCTCCGTCCACAGGGTGAATGCGCAGTATTTT
TRBV3-1,TRBD1,TRBJ1-4,-,CASSRRPDRGLFF,TGTGCCAGCAGCCGAAGACCGGACAGGGGTTTGTTTTTT
TRBV20-1,TRBD1,TRBJ2-7,-,CSARHTGVEQYF,TGCAGTGCTAGACATACAGGGGTCGAGCAGTACTTC
TRBV20-1,-,TRBJ2-6,-,CSACTRANVLTF,TGCAGTGCTTGCACGCGGGCCAACGTCCTGACTTTC
TRBV20-1,TRBD2,TRBJ2-1,-,CSAYRLAGGTNEQFF,TGCAGTGCTTACCGACTAGCGGGGGGGACCAATGAGCAGTTCTTC
TRBV4-3,-,TRBJ1-2,-,CASSPKSGSGYTF,TGCGCCAGCAGCCCGAAGTCAGGCAGTGGCTACACCTTC
TRBV6-5,TRBD2,TRBJ2-5,many,CASSYSRLAGETQYF,TGTGCCAGCAGTTACTCGAGGCTAGCGGGGGAGACCCAGTACTTC
TRBV15,TRBD1,TRBJ2-7,-,CATSSLPLGTGKDEQYF,TGTGCCACCAGCAGCCTCCCCCTCGGGACAGGGAAAGACGAGCAGTACTTC
TRBV6-6,-,TRBJ1-6,few,CASMPDGYSPLHF,TGTGCCAGCATGCCTGACGGCTATTCACCCCTCCACTTT
TRBV12-3/TRBV12-4,-,TRBJ2-1,many,CASRRDSYNEQFF,TGTGCCAGCAGGCGGGACTCCTACAATGAGCAGTTCTTC
TRBV24-1,-,TRBJ1-2,-,CATSDGRQTGYTF,TGTGCCACCAGTGATGGGAGACAGACGGGCTACACCTTC
TRBV20-1,TRBD2,TRBJ2-7,-,CSARDAGGGEQYF,TGCAGTGCTAGAGATGCGGGGGGCGGCGAGCAGTACTTC